This entry describes one TCR beta chain. It has no known antigen specificity. No base quality values were provided; no much bigger clone lies one nucleotide off. At the junction V is shortened by 6 bases and J by 5 bases, with 11 bases in between. The CDR3, from cysteine to phenylalanine, totals 13 residues. The CDR3 DNA has 39 bases and is translated from base 1. The germline V gene supplies CDR1 LGHNT and CDR2 FRNRAP. The data are from a study of cytomegalovirus exposure and HLA in healthy donors (dated by TCRdb to about 2017). Background on the whole study: In an earlier analysis of some 610 of the donors, approximately 300 Gb of sequence data and some 120 million unique TCR beta sequences from about 190 million T cells were reported. In the later analysis, no new phenotypic data were used to find candidate immune exposures; instead, reliance was placed on TCR beta sequences and their occurrence across donors. About 5 DR-DQ haplotypes were handled as single units for association and clustering, since linkage in the cohort was strong. The study aimed to test whether cataloging public T cell receptors could reveal signatures of past pathogen exposure. Among roughly 400 genotyped donors of the cohort, an average of around 240,000 unique TCR beta nucleotide sequences were sequenced per donor, roughly 20% of them non-productive. Donor age, sex, ethnicity and CMV serostatus were collected together with the repertoire data. Around 320 gigabases of sequencing data and some 85 million unique TCR sequences were included in an early release covering under 650 HLA-typed donors. Class I and class II HLA loci were covered by the typing at four-digit resolution. In an earlier analysis of over 550 of the donors, high-throughput TCR beta sequencing was used to judge whether each TCR beta V gene segment behaved as functional or pseudogenic. To predict cytomegalovirus infection status, the study brought together high-throughput TCR immunosequencing, statistical association of individual TCRs with disease status, and machine learning. A later analysis re-examined previously published TCR beta repertoires from more than 600 donors and added high-resolution HLA genotyping to investigate patterns of TCR occurrence. The study used immunosequencing to profile the T cell repertoires of 670 or so subjects and linked those repertoires to cytomegalovirus serostatus. A later genetic analysis used genome-wide SNP genotypes for about three fifths of the 666 donors, treating that subset as a discovery cohort. Typing coverage varied by locus: 629-630 donors for A, B, C, DRB1 and DQB1; some 520 for DQA1; over 600 for DPA1; under 490 for DPB1. All discovery cohort repertoires had been generated using a single sequencing platform. Of the approximately 400 genotyped donors, 65% to 90% fell in the genetic ancestry cluster associated with self-reported Caucasian donors. Along with the roughly 670-subject first cohort, a separate validation cohort of over a hundred different subjects was used. The paper as a whole reports these results and caveats: A later analysis found that most CMV-associated TCR beta chains appeared HLA-restricted, with HLA associations seemingly driven largely by CMV exposure. At a false discovery rate of 0.05, a later analysis linked 15,000 to 20,000 TCR beta sequences to specific HLA alleles. A later analysis found that TCR association rates varied across HLA loci, with DRB1 alleles showing the most associated TCRs and HLA-C alleles the fewest. The authors suggested that the approach could potentially be extended to other disease states and immunological phenotypes. Some IMGT-functional V segments, including TRBV6-2 and TRBV6-3, could not be distinguished by the 87-base-pair reads and were therefore excluded. A later analysis found that HLA-associated TCR beta chains were more clonally expanded and had lower generation probabilities than equally common non-associated chains. In an earlier analysis of around 500 of the donors, most TCR beta V segments appeared in productive rearrangements about 90% or about 30% of the time, broadly matching IMGT annotations. A group of highly shared sequence variants was considered likely to be a technical artifact of the sequencing pipeline. In this cohort, only TCR beta chains were sequenced, and detectable features were limited by the absence of alpha or paired-chain data. While some public TCRs were present in many individuals, most TCR sequences turned up only very rarely across donors. When HLA alleles, especially DR and DQ, strongly co-occurred, attributing TCR associations to individual alleles was difficult. Sequencing depth was assumed to be roughly uniform across donors in the presence/absence analyses, though that assumption may not hold. In a later analysis, several top co-occurrence clusters were reported to appear linked to parvovirus B19, influenza, CMV and Epstein-Barr virus. In a later genetic analysis, fewer N-insertions in productive TCRs were reported among donors in an Asian-associated ancestry cluster than the approximately 630-donor mean. A further reported finding was that TCR beta sequences accurately predicted the HLA-A and HLA-B alleles for most subjects in the first cohort. An association between a missense DCLRE1C variant and V-gene and J-gene trimming of TCR beta chains was found in a later genetic analysis and replicated in an independent cohort. CMV serostatus was the only immune exposure information available for the cohort. Because counts were too low, roughly 16 rarely observed V segments, including chromosome 9 orphons, were left out of the earlier analysis of roughly 600 of the donors. The classifier was reported to diagnose cytomegalovirus status with high specificity and sensitivity in both the original and validation cohorts. A total of roughly 160 TCR beta chains were listed by the study as associated with cytomegalovirus. In vitro tests confirmed that a few of the cytomegalovirus-associated TCR beta chains recognize cytomegalovirus antigens. Because some donors lacked HLA typing at each locus, the association tests relied only on the typed subset. Linkage disequilibrium might explain the correlated functional status among segregating V segments, but an unknown experimental factor could not be excluded.

The library was prepared using the immunoSEQ multiplex PCR assay. The multiplex PCR relied on a mix of 60 forward primers for TCR Vbeta segments and 13 reverse primers for TCR Jbeta segments. The CDR3 region of rearranged TCR beta genes was amplified from genomic DNA by a multiplex PCR assay. The amplified TCR beta libraries were sequenced on the Illumina HiSeq System as 87-base-pair reads. As for the authors' bioinformatics: A later analysis tallied roughly 76 million unique TCR beta chains across the 666 repertoires, and approximately 11 million of those chains were shared by two or more donors. Raw reads were error-corrected and collapsed into unique sequences with a nearest-neighbor algorithm that merged closely related sequences to remove PCR and sequencing errors. CDR3 sequences were aligned to IMGT reference sequences to assign V, D and J gene segments. For a sequence to be retained, a match of at least six nucleotides to both a V gene segment and a J gene segment was required. Rearrangements were classified as productive when the CDR3 lacked stop codons and remained in frame with V and J, and all other rearrangements were classified as non-productive. Following IMGT convention, CDR3 was defined as the stretch from the second conserved V-encoded cysteine up to the conserved J-encoded phenylalanine. In an earlier analysis of 500 to 650 of the donors, sequences lacking an unambiguous match to a single V gene segment were excluded. An earlier analysis of approximately 590 of the donors classified V segments as functional when productive rearrangements were above 56.7% and as segregating when the standard deviation between donors was above 5%. A statistical classification framework was developed to diagnose cytomegalovirus status using the catalog of TCR beta chain sequences. A later analysis assigned V and J genes by comparing TCR nucleotide sequences with IMGT/GENE-DB human TR gene sequences. In a later analysis, CDR3 sequences and most-parsimonious VDJ recombination scenarios were assigned using the TCRdist pipeline. In a later analysis, each TCR beta chain was defined by its CDR3 amino acid sequence together with its V-gene family, and reads lacking a unique V-gene family were excluded. To address suspected cross-contamination and a sequencing artifact, a later analysis removed approximately 600 highly shared, low-generation-probability nucleotide sequences. A later analysis calculated a clonal expansion index for each public chain from normalized within-repertoire ranks of inferred template counts. In a later analysis, generation probabilities were computed with a VDJ recombination model fitted to out-of-frame rearrangements, and the resulting probabilities were checked against IGoR. A later analysis scored TCR-TCR, TCR-HLA and TCR-CMV co-occurrence with hypergeometric tests, applying a repertoire-size bias correction to TCR pairs. A later analysis estimated false discovery rates by permuting HLA or CMV assignments 20 times. In a later analysis, co-occurring TCRs were grouped using DBSCAN, and TCRdist sequence similarity was added for clustering within HLA-allele-positive subsets. Repertoires with fewer than 30,000 or more than 120,000 public chains were left out of co-occurrence clustering, as were roughly five repertoires with anomalous nucleotide sharing. The table comes from immuneACCESS by way of TCRdb, which keeps in-frame sequences with V and J called. Part of the clones is missing from these tables; in studies checked, under half for an unresolved V gene and the rest for unknown reasons. The V and J calls and clone size are taken from that table; D and trimming were inferred from the DNA. The sample table contains 200,000 to 250,000 clones; only one count was recorded for about 81% of them. Clones ranked in the top ten supply around 3% of the sample.

The cohort consisted of hundreds of healthy bone marrow donors. All cohort members were sampled while nominally healthy, although unrecorded immune exposures were likely present. The donor tested CMV seronegative, placing the donor among the 350 or so seronegative members of the cohort. A peripheral blood sample was collected from each donor, and TCR beta sequencing was performed on peripheral blood mononuclear cells. Genomic DNA was extracted from the blood cell samples with the Qiagen DNeasy Blood Extraction Kit. The sequencing input was PBMCs. This clonotype was sampled from a woman in her thirties or forties in good health and CMV-seronegative. The V gene is TRBV12-5 and the J gene is TRBJ2-1; the D gene is possibly TRBD2, with 5 bases matching. The CDR3 region has the sequence CASGLLGNNEQFF. The DNA reads as follows: TGTGCTAGTGGGTTACTAGGAAACAATGAGCAGTTCTTC.